Listed below are T cell receptor beta chains from one sample, sequenced in a study of T-cell memory formation after mild COVID-19. From the 5' RACE reads, TCRdb called clonotypes with MiXCR, one entry per CDR3 protein. Of 200,000 to 250,000 distinct CDR3 sequences listed, roughly 27% were seen once; the top ten hold approximately 10%. The specimen sequenced was PBMCs or a T cell subset sorted from them (not recorded which). The source of these receptors is an adult woman who had mild COVID-19 (a few samples of this study predate the infection). Cell type and time point are not known. Both conserved end residues are part of each CDR3. Each record gives: V gene, D gene, J gene, clone size, CDR3 protein, CDR3 DNA. The D gene is left open where the match is weak. Size is omitted from some rows. Given values are once, few, many or a class for expanded clones.

TRBV7-9	.	TRBJ2-1	few	CASSHPPFGDNEQFF	TGTGCCAGCAGCCACCCCCCTTTTGGGGACAATGAGCAGTTCTTC
TRBV12-3/TRBV12-4	TRBD2	TRBJ2-1	few	CASSLGVGIAGGQEQFF	TGTGCCAGCAGTTTAGGGGTGGGGATAGCGGGAGGTCAGGAGCAGTTCTTC
TRBV13	.	TRBJ1-2	.	CASSLGDGGYGYTF	TGTGCCAGCAGCTTAGGGGACGGGGGCTATGGCTACACCTTC
TRBV12-3/TRBV12-4	.	TRBJ1-6	.	CASSFGPVENSPLHF	TGTGCCAGCAGTTTCGGGCCGGTGGAAAATTCACCCCTCCACTTT
TRBV4-1	.	TRBJ2-7	.	CASSLTNLYEQYF	TGCGCCAGCAGCCTCACCAATCTATACGAGCAGTACTTC
TRBV18	TRBD1	TRBJ2-7	.	CASSTIGTGNYEQYF	TGTGCCAGCTCAACAATCGGGACAGGGAACTACGAGCAGTACTTC
TRBV29-1	TRBD2	TRBJ2-1	once	CSVEGRLAGNYNEQFF	TGCAGCGTTGAGGGGAGACTAGCGGGGAATTACAATGAGCAGTTCTTC
TRBV3-1	.	TRBJ2-7	.	CASSQQGGEQYF	TGTGCCAGCAGCCAACAAGGGGGTGAGCAGTACTTC
TRBV12-3/TRBV12-4	.	TRBJ1-5	few	CASTLTGGDQPQHF	TGTGCCAGCACCCTGACAGGCGGCGATCAGCCCCAGCATTTT
TRBV7-9	.	TRBJ2-1	few	CARQGGDNEQFF	TGTGCCAGACAGGGTGGGGACAATGAGCAGTTCTTC
TRBV30	.	TRBJ1-2	.	CAWSHRDRNYGYTF	TGTGCCTGGAGTCACAGGGACCGGAACTATGGCTACACCTTC
TRBV12-3/TRBV12-4	TRBD1	TRBJ2-5	.	CASSTGTVQETQYF	TGTGCCAGCAGCACCGGGACAGTTCAAGAGACCCAGTACTTC
TRBV7-9	.	TRBJ2-1	.	CASSFRVGLLYNEQFF	TGTGCCAGCAGCTTCAGGGTAGGGCTTCTCTACAATGAGCAGTTCTTC
TRBV24-1	.	TRBJ2-1	.	CATSDSVREVNEQFF	TGTGCCACCAGTGATTCTGTCAGGGAGGTCAATGAGCAGTTCTTC